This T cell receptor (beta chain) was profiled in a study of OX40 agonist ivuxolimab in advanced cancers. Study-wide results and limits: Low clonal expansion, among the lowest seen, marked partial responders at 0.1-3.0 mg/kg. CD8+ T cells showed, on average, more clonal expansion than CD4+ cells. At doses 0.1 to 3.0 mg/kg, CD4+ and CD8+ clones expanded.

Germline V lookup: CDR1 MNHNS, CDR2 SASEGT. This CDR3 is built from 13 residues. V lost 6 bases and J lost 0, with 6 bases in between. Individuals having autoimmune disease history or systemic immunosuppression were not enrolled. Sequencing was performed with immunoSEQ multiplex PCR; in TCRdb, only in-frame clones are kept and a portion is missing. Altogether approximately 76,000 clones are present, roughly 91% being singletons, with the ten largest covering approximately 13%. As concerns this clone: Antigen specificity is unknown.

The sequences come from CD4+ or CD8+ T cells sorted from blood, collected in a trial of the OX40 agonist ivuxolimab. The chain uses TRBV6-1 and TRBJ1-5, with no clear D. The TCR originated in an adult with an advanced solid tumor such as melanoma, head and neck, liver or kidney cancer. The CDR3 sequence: CASSRDSNQPQHF. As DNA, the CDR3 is TGTGCCAGCAGCCGGGATAGCAATCAGCCCCAGCATTTT.